Each of the 19 T cell receptor beta chains below was sequenced from the same sample in a study of blood T cell repertoires in COVID-19. Clones were read by immunoSEQ multiplex PCR, and TCRdb kept only the in-frame ones, dropping some. In the table there are 300,000 to 450,000 clones, around 90% of which are singletons. Specimen: peripheral blood. The receptors were gathered from a human donor in a cohort sampled during active COVID-19.

The chain employs TRBV9 and TRBJ2-7, with D tentatively TRBD2 (6 bases). V was clipped by 0 bases and J by 7 bases, with 8 bases between them. The CDR3 is 12 residues long. Germline V CDR1 and CDR2: SGDLS, YYNGEE. Here the CDR3 DNA reads TGTGCCAGCAGCGTAGACGCGGGGGAGCAGTACTTC. Residues: CASSVDAGEQYF.

The chain couples TRBV13 to TRBJ2-3, with 8 bases identical to TRBD1. The V gene end was trimmed by 5 bases and the J gene end by 1 base; junction bases not matched to a gene: 5. The CDR3 runs 15 residues. Germline lookup yields CDR1 PRHDT and CDR2 FYEKMQ (reference sequence). DNA for the CDR3: TGTGCCAGCAGCCCGGGACAGGAACGCACAGATACGCAGTATTTT. Its protein is CASSPGQERTDTQYF.

This clone was picked up a small number of times. The rearrangement links TRBV27 to TRBJ1-3, with D uncertain. The germline V and J ends were trimmed by 4 bases and 0 bases, with 4 bases remaining between them. Germline CDR1 is MNHEY and CDR2 is SMNVEV (reference sequence). This CDR3 is 13 amino acids long. Here the CDR3 reads CASSSFSGNTIYF. The CDR3 DNA reads TGTGCCAGCAGTTCATTCTCTGGAAACACCATATATTTT.

This chain joins TRBV24-1 and TRBJ1-1, with 7 bases that match TRBD1. Germline CDR1 KGHDR, CDR2 SFDVKD. The CDR3 spans 13 residues. V was pared by 6 bases and J by 4 bases, with 4 bases of the junction left unmatched. The CDR3 DNA reads TGTGCCACCAGTCTAACAGGGGCCACTGAAGCTTTCTTT. This sequence encodes CATSLTGATEAFF.

The chain couples TRBV2 to TRBJ1-1, with D possibly TRBD1 on 6 matching bases. Germline assignment: CDR1 SNHLY and CDR2 FYNNEI. V lost 5 bases to trimming and J lost 2 bases, with 12 bases between them. The length of the CDR3 is 14 residues. The CDR3 DNA reads TGTGCCAGCAGTTTCAGGGGTCAAAACACTGAAGCTTTCTTT. Translated: CASSFRGQNTEAFF.

The sample holds one count of this clone. The rearrangement uses TRBV13 and TRBJ2-3; D is possibly TRBD2 (6 bases). The V end lost 1 base, the J end lost 0 bases, and 26 bases lay between the germline ends. The CDR3 extends over 21 amino acids. Germline values: CDR1 PRHDT, CDR2 FYEKMQ (reference sequence). As DNA, the CDR3 is TGTGCCAGCAGCTTAGTCAGGGTGGCAGGGAAGGAGGGATATAGCACAGATACGCAGTATTTT. It is translated as CASSLVRVAGKEGYSTDTQYF.

This clone appeared once. This chain uses TRBV10-3 with TRBJ2-7; TRBD1 aligns across 9 bases. The CDR3 is made up of 15 amino acids. J lost 1 base, V lost 2 bases, and 3 bases had no gene match. Germline lookup yields CDR1 ENHRY and CDR2 SYGVKD. CDR3 in DNA: TGTGCCATCAGTGAGCCGGGACAGGGATCCTACGAGCAGTACTTC. As protein: CAISEPGQGSYEQYF.

The rearrangement joins TRBV5-1 to TRBJ2-2; 7 bases match TRBD2. Germline CDR1 is SGHRS and CDR2 is YFSETQ. This CDR3 region has 17 residues. Trimming cost V 4 bases and J 4 bases; bases outside gene matches: 13. DNA of the CDR3: TGCGCCAGCAGCCCCTCGGGGGGAGGGCCCAGCACCGGGGAGCTGTTTTTT. It specifies CASSPSGGGPSTGELFF.

V is TRBV5-5 and J is TRBJ2-1, with D possibly matching TRBD2 (5 bases). The germline V and J ends were trimmed by 2 bases and 0 bases, with 15 bases remaining between them. This CDR3 comprises 17 residues. Germline CDR1 SGHKS, CDR2 YYEKEE (reference sequence). The CDR3 loop is CASSFEPGESSYNEQFF. The CDR3 nucleotides are TGTGCCAGCAGCTTTGAACCCGGGGAGAGCTCCTACAATGAGCAGTTCTTC.

This clone was seen just once. V is TRBV6-1 and J is TRBJ1-2, with D uncertain. The CDR3 sequence is 15 residues long. V was clipped by 2 bases and J by 4 bases, with 14 bases between them. Germline-derived CDR1 and CDR2 are MNHNS and SASEGT. CDR3 sequence: CASSEIADYSYGYTF. The CDR3 DNA reads as TGTGCCAGCAGTGAAATCGCGGACTACAGCTATGGCTACACCTTC.

As regards this clone: Additional DNA sequences in this sample encode the identical CDR3. The J gene is TRBJ2-3, the V gene TRBV5-1; the match to TRBD2 covers 9 bases. CDR3 length: 15 amino acids. CDR1 is SGHRS, CDR2 YFSETQ, per germline. With V trimmed by 2 bases and J by 0 bases, 1 base remained unmatched. The CDR3 DNA sequence: TGCGCCAGCAGCTTAACTAGCGGGAGCACAGATACGCAGTATTTT. Its protein product is CASSLTSGSTDTQYF.

This clone occurred once. The V call is TRBV25-1, the J call TRBJ1-5; D is unclear. The CDR3 has 14 amino acids. Per the germline V gene, CDR1 is MGHDK and CDR2 is SYGVNS. The ends were cut back, 4 bases at V and 0 bases at J, with 7 bases in the middle. The CDR3 bases are TGTGCCAGCAGTGCCGCGAATAGCAATCAGCCCCAGCATTTT. Protein sequence: CASSAANSNQPQHF.

The chain joins TRBV6-5 to TRBJ1-2, with D hard to call. This CDR3 comprises 14 residues. The germline gives CDR1 MNHEY, CDR2 SVGAGI. V shed 7 bases and J shed 4 bases, with 16 bases lying between them. CDR3 region: CASTPMAGGYGYTF. In DNA form, the CDR3 reads TGTGCCAGCACTCCCATGGCCGGCGGCTATGGCTACACCTTC.

The chain employs TRBV18 and TRBJ2-7; 9 bases line up with TRBD2. The ends lost 0 bases at V and 3 bases at J; junction bases unmatched: 3. The CDR3 sequence is 15 residues long. The germline gives CDR1 KGHSH, CDR2 LQKENI. This chain's CDR3 is CASSPPASGDYEQYF. CDR3 nucleotide sequence: TGTGCCAGCTCACCACCGGCTAGCGGGGACTACGAGCAGTACTTC. Together with reference TRBV18 and TRBJ2-7, the CDR3 gives the full variable domain: NAGVMQNPRHLVRRRGQEARLRCSPMKGHSHVYWYRQLPEEGLKFMVYLQKENIIDESGMPKERFSAEFPKEGPSILRIQQVVRGDSAAYFCASSPPASGDYEQYFGPGTRLTVT.

The chain links TRBV18 to TRBJ1-6, with 9 bases aligning to TRBD1. J gave up 8 bases and V 8 bases, and 4 bases lay outside the gene matches. CDR1 KGHSH and CDR2 LQKENI come from the germline V gene. The CDR3 is made up of 13 amino acids. The CDR3 loop reads CASHGDRDSPLHF. CDR3 sequence (DNA): TGTGCCAGCCACGGGGACAGGGATTCACCCCTCCACTTT.

This clone was counted once. The V call is TRBV3-1 (or the pseudogene TRBV3-2), the J call TRBJ1-1, with a possible D match to TRBD1 (5 bases). The V end was cut by 3 bases, the J end by 7 bases, with 15 bases between. There are 14 residues in the CDR3. The germline CDR1 and CDR2 sequences are LGHDT and YNNKEL (reference sequence). CDR3 bases: TGTGCCAGCAGCCAGTTACCCGGGGACTTTGAAGCTTTCTTT. Residues: CASSQLPGDFEAFF.

This chain joins TRBV2 and TRBJ1-2; a possible D gene is TRBD1 (6 bases). Germline CDR1 and CDR2: SNHLY and FYNNEI. The ends were cut back, 5 bases at V and 8 bases at J, with 21 bases in the middle. The CDR3 sequence is 15 residues long. CDR3 residues: CASSSLDRPLGGYTF. The CDR3 DNA reads as TGTGCCAGCAGTTCCCTCGACAGGCCCCTTGGAGGCTACACCTTC.

The V gene is TRBV9, the J gene TRBJ2-5, with 8 bases lining up with TRBD1. CDR1 and CDR2 from the germline V gene are SGDLS and YYNGEE. The V gene end was trimmed by 4 bases and the J gene end by 2 bases; junction bases not matched to a gene: 7. This CDR3 region has 15 residues. CDR3 in DNA: TGTGCCAGCAGCTGGACAGGGAGCGGACAAGAGACCCAGTACTTC. This encodes CASSWTGSGQETQYF.

The V and J genes are TRBV19 and TRBJ1-5, with a possible D match to TRBD1 (5 bases). The V end was cut by 3 bases, the J end by 5 bases, with 14 bases between. The CDR3 loop spans 15 amino acids. In germline, CDR1 is LNHDA, CDR2 SQIVND (reference sequence). The CDR3 bases are TGTGCCAGTAGTATTATTCAGGGCGGCGATCAGCCCCAGCATTTT. Translation: CASSIIQGGDQPQHF.